One and the same sample provided the 19 T cell receptor beta chains below, sequenced in a study of CD8+CD57+ T cells in acquired aplastic anemia. CD8+CD57+ cell expansion had been shown by flow cytometry in patients chosen for sequencing. CDR3 and TCR beta VDJ profiling relied on a genomic DNA template. TCRdb independently ran MiXCR on the reads; one entry per CDR3 protein. The sample comprises 200,000 or so distinct CDR3 sequences, roughly two thirds of which are singletons, and about 60% rests with the top ten. The source material was sorted CD4+, CD8+, or CD8+CD57+ T cells (not recorded which) from PBMCs. These receptors were taken from a human donor with aplastic anemia.

The chain recombines TRBV19 with TRBJ1-3; no reliable D call. The CDR3 has 15 amino acids. V was shortened by 6 bases and J by 0 bases, with 12 bases between the two germline ends. Germline values: CDR1 LNHDA, CDR2 SQIVND (reference sequence). The CDR3 loop reads CASSYPVDSGNTIYF. CDR3 DNA: TGTGCCAGTAGCTACCCTGTGGACTCTGGAAACACCATATATTTT.

The rearrangement joins TRBV9 to TRBJ2-3, with 7 bases fitting TRBD1. Per germline, CDR1 SGDLS and CDR2 YYNGEE. This CDR3 contains 17 residues. The V gene end was trimmed by 2 bases and the J gene end by 7 bases; junction bases not matched to a gene: 16. CDR3 DNA: TGTGCCAGCAGCGTCGGGCCTTCTGAATGGGGACAGCATACGCAGTATTTT. Its translation is CASSVGPSEWGQHTQYF.

The J gene is TRBJ2-5, the V gene TRBV5-1; TRBD2 matches at 9 bases. Germline loops: CDR1 SGHRS, CDR2 YFSETQ. Trimming cost V 0 bases and J 7 bases; bases outside gene matches: 7. The CDR3 is 15 residues long. CDR3 in amino acids: CASSLVVAGEGTQYF. The CDR3 DNA reads TGCGCCAGCAGCTTGGTGGTAGCGGGAGAGGGGACCCAGTACTTC.

V gene TRBV7-2 combines with J gene TRBJ2-1; the D is unclear. V shed 3 bases and J shed 8 bases, with 11 bases lying between them. This CDR3 comprises 13 residues. Germline CDR1 SGHTA, CDR2 FQGNSA. The CDR3 sequence: CASSLGQMDEQFF. CDR3 bases: TGTGCCAGCAGCTTGGGCCAAATGGATGAGCAGTTCTTC.

This clonotype showed up just a few times. The rearrangement uses TRBV7-3 and TRBJ2-2, with 7 bases identical to TRBD1. Trimming cost V 6 bases and J 6 bases; bases outside gene matches: 4. This CDR3 spans 13 amino acids. Germline V gene data show CDR1 as SGHTA and CDR2 as FQGTGA. The DNA for the CDR3 is TGTGCCAGCAGTCCCAGGGGGTCCGGGGAGCTGTTTTTT. Translation: CASSPRGSGELFF.

V usage is TRBV7-9 and J usage is TRBJ1-1, with a tentative D call TRBD1 (5 bases). The CDR3 is made up of 18 amino acids. Trimming took 6 bases from V and 0 from J, leaving 23 bases between them. CDR1 and CDR2 from the germline V gene are SEHNR and FQNEAQ (reference sequence). CDR3 in amino acids: CASSYSRGQGMVNTEAFF. The CDR3 region has the DNA TGTGCCAGCAGTTACTCGCGGGGCCAGGGAATGGTGAACACTGAAGCTTTCTTT.

A single count supports this clonotype. The rearrangement uses TRBV10-2 and TRBJ2-3; weak D call: TRBD2 (7 bases). The CDR3 is made up of 15 amino acids. V lost 7 bases and J lost 5, with 19 bases in between. CDR1 is WSHSY, CDR2 SAAADI, per germline. As DNA, the CDR3 is TGCGCCAGCAATTGGGGGGGCAGGGAGGGAGATACGCAGTATTTT. It yields the protein CASNWGGREGDTQYF.

In regard to this clonotype: The CDR3 ends on some other residue instead of the conserved phenylalanine or tryptophan, so this is likely a read error. The chain carries TRBV7-9 and TRBJ2-7; D unresolved. Deletions cut 8 bases from V and 3 bases from J, with 8 bases between. The germline V gene encodes CDR1 SEHNR and CDR2 FQNEAQ (reference sequence). The CDR3 sequence is 11 residues long. The CDR3 DNA sequence: TGTGCCAGCGCCAGCAGCTACGAGCAGTACCTC. Protein: CASASSYEQYL.

The chain recombines TRBV18 with TRBJ1-6; no firm D call. The V and J ends lost 4 bases and 7 bases respectively, with 14 bases between them. The CDR3 totals 15 residues. Germline assignment: CDR1 KGHSH and CDR2 LQKENI. In DNA, the CDR3 is TGTGCCAGCTCACGGTTAGAACAGAGGAATTCACCCCTCCACTTT. Its protein product is CASSRLEQRNSPLHF. The entire variable domain, with the rest obtained from reference TRBV18 and TRBJ1-6, is as follows: NAGVMQNPRHLVRRRGQEARLRCSPMKGHSHVYWYRQLPEEGLKFMVYLQKENIIDESGMPKERFSAEFPKEGPSILRIQQVVRGDSAAYFCASSRLEQRNSPLHFGNGTRLTVT.

This clonotype was seen only once. This chain connects TRBV6-1 to TRBJ2-7; 8 nucleotides align to TRBD1. In germline, CDR1 is MNHNS, CDR2 SASEGT. With V trimmed by 6 bases and J by 7 bases, 20 bases remained unmatched. This CDR3 region has 17 residues. CDR3 residues: CASRPHPGGAEFLEQYF. For the CDR3, the DNA is TGTGCCAGCAGACCCCACCCAGGGGGCGCTGAGTTTCTAGAGCAGTACTTC.

V gene TRBV7-3 combines with J gene TRBJ1-1, with 7 bases aligning to TRBD1. The ends lost 5 bases at V and 5 bases at J; junction bases unmatched: 8. CDR1 is SGHTA and CDR2 is FQGTGA in the germline V gene. The CDR3 sequence is 14 residues long. The CDR3 here is CASSLETGYTEAFF. For the CDR3, the DNA is TGTGCCAGCAGCCTTGAGACAGGGTATACTGAAGCTTTCTTT. Based on the CDR3 plus reference TRBV7-3 and TRBJ1-1, the full variable domain is GAGVSQTPSNKVTEKGKYVELRCDPISGHTALYWYRQSLGQGPEFLIYFQGTGAADDSGLPNDRFFAVRPEGSVSTLKIQRTERGDSAVYLCASSLETGYTEAFFGQGTRLTVV.

This clonotype turned up a few times. The chain joins TRBV20-1 to TRBJ1-2, with a possible D match to TRBD1 (6 bases). The CDR3 extends over 13 amino acids. Germline V gene lookup returns CDR1 DFQATT and CDR2 SNEGSKA (reference sequence). Between the trimmed V and J ends, which lost 4 bases and 2 bases, there was a span of 11 bases. The CDR3 region has the DNA TGCAGTGCTACACCCGGGGGCAACTATGGCTACACCTTC. It specifies CSATPGGNYGYTF.

Remarks on this clonotype: A much larger clone lies one base from this, so it may be a read error. The V and J genes are TRBV9 and TRBJ2-7, with 9 bases matching TRBD1. This CDR3 spans 14 amino acids. V trimming: 5 bases; J trimming: 6 bases; junction bases outside the gene matches: 9. Germline CDR1 SGDLS, CDR2 YYNGEE. The DNA for the CDR3 is TGTGCCAGCAGTCCCGGGACAGGGTCGGCCGAGCAGTACTTC. Residues: CASSPGTGSAEQYF.

The V gene is TRBV15, the J gene TRBJ2-7, with D unclear. Germline V gene data show CDR1 as LNHNV and CDR2 as YYDKDF (reference sequence). This CDR3 region has 13 residues. V lost 0 bases and J 9 bases, leaving 12 bases between the germline ends. CDR3 residues: CATSRETLLGQYF. The CDR3 DNA reads TGTGCCACCAGCAGAGAGACCTTATTGGGGCAGTACTTC.

This chain links TRBV19 with TRBJ2-3; 10 nucleotides match TRBD1. Germline lookup yields CDR1 LNHDA and CDR2 SQIVND (reference sequence). CDR3 length equals 16 residues. Trimming took 3 bases from V and 0 from J; bases not matched to a gene: 3. The CDR3 here is CASSMGTGVSTDTQYF. The CDR3 coding sequence is TGTGCCAGTAGTATGGGGACAGGGGTCAGCACAGATACGCAGTATTTT.

The chain uses TRBV20-1 and TRBJ1-2; the match to TRBD1 covers 7 bases. The V gene's germline CDR1 is DFQATT and CDR2 SNEGSKA (reference sequence). V shed 6 bases and J 0 bases; nucleotides not matched to a gene: 7. The length of the CDR3 is 14 residues. CDR3 sequence: CSAVGQTSNYGYTF. The CDR3 DNA reads TGCAGTGCCGTGGGACAGACTTCTAACTATGGCTACACCTTC.

This clonotype was seen just once. V and J are TRBV12-3 or TRBV12-4 and TRBJ2-5; D assignment may be TRBD1 or TRBD2 (6 bases each). The ends were cut back, 5 bases at V and 5 bases at J, with 15 bases in the middle. This CDR3 spans 14 amino acids. The DNA for the CDR3 is TGTGCCAGCAGTACAAACAGGGACTGGGAGACCCAGTACTTC. It is translated as CASSTNRDWETQYF.

V and J are TRBV15 and TRBJ2-6; 7 bases agree with TRBD2. The trim removed 5 bases at V and 1 base at J, leaving 2 bases unmatched. Germline V gene sequence: CDR1 LNHNV, CDR2 YYDKDF (reference sequence). CDR3 size: 15 residues. CDR3 amino acids: CATSLRGSGANVLTF. The CDR3 DNA reads as TGTGCCACCAGCTTGCGGGGGTCTGGGGCCAACGTCCTGACTTTC. The full variable domain, completed using reference TRBV15 and TRBJ2-6, is DAMVIQNPRYQVTQFGKPVTLSCSQTLNHNVMYWYQQKSSQAPKLLFHYYDKDFNNEADTPDNFQSRRPNTSFCFLDIRSPGLGDTAMYLCATSLRGSGANVLTFGAGSRLTVL.

With regard to this clonotype: With a much larger clone just one base away, this may be a read error. The chain couples TRBV25-1 to TRBJ1-2; TRBD1 is a possible D gene (5 bases). V gave up 6 bases and J gave up 4 bases, with 18 bases separating them. The CDR3 extends over 15 amino acids. Germline V gene lookup returns CDR1 MGHDK and CDR2 SYGVNS. CDR3 region: CASSPTEGTSYGYTF. CDR3 nucleotides: TGTGCCAGCAGCCCCACGGAGGGGACTTCCTATGGCTACACCTTC.